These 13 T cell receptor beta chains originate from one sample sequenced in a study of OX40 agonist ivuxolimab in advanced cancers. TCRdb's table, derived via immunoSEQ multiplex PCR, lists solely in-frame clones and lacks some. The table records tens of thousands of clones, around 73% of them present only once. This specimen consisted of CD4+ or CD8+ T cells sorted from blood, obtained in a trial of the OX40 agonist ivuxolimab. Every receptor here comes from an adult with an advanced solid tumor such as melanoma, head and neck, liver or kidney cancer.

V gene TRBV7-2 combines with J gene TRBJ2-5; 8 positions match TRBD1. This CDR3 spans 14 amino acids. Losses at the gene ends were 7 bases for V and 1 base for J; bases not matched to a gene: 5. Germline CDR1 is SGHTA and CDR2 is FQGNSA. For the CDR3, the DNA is TGTGCCAGCAAAAGGACAGGGCCCCAAGAGACCCAGTACTTC. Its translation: CASKRTGPQETQYF.

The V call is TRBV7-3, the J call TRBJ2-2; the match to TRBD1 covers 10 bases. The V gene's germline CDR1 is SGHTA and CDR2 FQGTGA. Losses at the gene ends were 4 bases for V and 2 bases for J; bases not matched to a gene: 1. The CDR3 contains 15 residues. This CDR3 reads CASSWTGGNTGELFF. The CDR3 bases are TGTGCCAGCAGCTGGACAGGGGGAAACACCGGGGAGCTGTTTTTT.

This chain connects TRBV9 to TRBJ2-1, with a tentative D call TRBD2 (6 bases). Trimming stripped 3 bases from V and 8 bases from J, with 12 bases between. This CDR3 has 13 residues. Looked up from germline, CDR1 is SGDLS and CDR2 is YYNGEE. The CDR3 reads CASSGRGGHEQFF. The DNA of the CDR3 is TGTGCCAGCAGCGGACGCGGAGGGCATGAGCAGTTCTTC.

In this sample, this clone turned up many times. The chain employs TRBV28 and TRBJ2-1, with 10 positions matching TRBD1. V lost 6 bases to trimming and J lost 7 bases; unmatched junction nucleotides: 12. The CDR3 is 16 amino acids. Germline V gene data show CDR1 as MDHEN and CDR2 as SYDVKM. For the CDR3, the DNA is TGTGCCAGCAGGAGTCGCCGGACAGGGGGAAAGAATGAGCAGTTCTTC. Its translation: CASRSRRTGGKNEQFF.

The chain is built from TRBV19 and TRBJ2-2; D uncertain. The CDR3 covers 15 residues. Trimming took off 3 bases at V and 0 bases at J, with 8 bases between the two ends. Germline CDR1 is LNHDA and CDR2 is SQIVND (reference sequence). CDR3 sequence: CASSISRSNTGELFF. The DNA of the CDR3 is TGTGCCAGTAGTATTAGCAGGTCGAACACCGGGGAGCTGTTTTTT. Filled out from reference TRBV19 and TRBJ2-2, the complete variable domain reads DGGITQSPKYLFRKEGQNVTLSCEQNLNHDAMYWYRQDPGQGLRLIYYSQIVNDFQKGDIAEGYSVSREKKESFPLTVTSAQKNPTAFYLCASSISRSNTGELFFGEGSRLTVL.

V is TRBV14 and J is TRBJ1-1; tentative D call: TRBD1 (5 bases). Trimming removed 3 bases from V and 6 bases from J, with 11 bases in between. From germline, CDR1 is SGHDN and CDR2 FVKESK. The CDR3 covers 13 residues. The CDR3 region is CASSHASGPEAFF. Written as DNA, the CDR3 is TGTGCCAGCAGCCATGCGTCGGGGCCTGAAGCTTTCTTT.

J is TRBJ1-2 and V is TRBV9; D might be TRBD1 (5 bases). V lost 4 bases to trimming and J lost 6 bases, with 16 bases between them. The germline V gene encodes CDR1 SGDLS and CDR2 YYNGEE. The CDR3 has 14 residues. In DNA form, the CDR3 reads TGTGCCAGCAGCTTTAGGACAAGTAGTAATGGCTACACCTTC. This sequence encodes CASSFRTSSNGYTF. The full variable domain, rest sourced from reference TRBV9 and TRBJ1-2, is DSGVTQTPKHLITATGQRVTLRCSPRSGDLSVYWYQQSLDQGLQFLIQYYNGEERAKGNILERFSAQQFPDLHSELNLSSLELGDSALYFCASSFRTSSNGYTFGSGTRLTVV.

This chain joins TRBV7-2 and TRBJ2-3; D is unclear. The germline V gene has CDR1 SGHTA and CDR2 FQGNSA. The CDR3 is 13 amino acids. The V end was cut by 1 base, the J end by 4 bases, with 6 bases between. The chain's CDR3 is CASSLVSADTQYF. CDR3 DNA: TGTGCCAGCAGCTTAGTCTCGGCAGATACGCAGTATTTT. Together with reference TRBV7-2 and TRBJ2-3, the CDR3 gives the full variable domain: GAGVSQSPSNKVTEKGKDVELRCDPISGHTALYWYRQSLGQGLEFLIYFQGNSAPDKSGLPSDRFSAERTGGSVSTLTIQRTQQEDSAVYLCASSLVSADTQYFGPGTRLTVL.

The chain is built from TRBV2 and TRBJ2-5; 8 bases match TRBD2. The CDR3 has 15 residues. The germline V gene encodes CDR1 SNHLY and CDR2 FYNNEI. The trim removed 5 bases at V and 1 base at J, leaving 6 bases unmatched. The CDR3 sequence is CASSYPSGGQETQYF. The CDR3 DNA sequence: TGTGCCAGCAGTTATCCCAGCGGGGGCCAAGAGACCCAGTACTTC.

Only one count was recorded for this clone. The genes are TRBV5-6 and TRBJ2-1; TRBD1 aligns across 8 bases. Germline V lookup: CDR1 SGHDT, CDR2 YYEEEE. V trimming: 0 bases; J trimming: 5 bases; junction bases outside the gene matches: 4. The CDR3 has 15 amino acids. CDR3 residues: CASSLAGQENNEQFF. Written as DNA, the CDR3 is TGTGCCAGCAGCTTGGCGGGACAGGAGAACAATGAGCAGTTCTTC.

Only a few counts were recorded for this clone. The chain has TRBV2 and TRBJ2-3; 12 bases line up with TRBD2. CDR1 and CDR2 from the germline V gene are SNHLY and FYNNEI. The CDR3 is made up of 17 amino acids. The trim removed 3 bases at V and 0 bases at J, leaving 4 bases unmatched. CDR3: CASSDTSGGLSTDTQYF. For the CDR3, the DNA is TGTGCCAGCAGTGACACTAGCGGGGGGCTTAGCACAGATACGCAGTATTTT.

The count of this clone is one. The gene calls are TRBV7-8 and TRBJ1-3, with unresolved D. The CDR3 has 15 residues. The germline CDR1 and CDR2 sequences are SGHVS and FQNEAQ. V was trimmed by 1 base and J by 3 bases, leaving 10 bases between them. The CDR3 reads CASSLEAGHGNTIYF. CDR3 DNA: TGTGCCAGCAGCTTAGAGGCAGGCCATGGAAACACCATATATTTT.

The CDR3 is CASSLGDRVGNSPLHF. The DNA of the CDR3 is TGCGCCAGCAGCTTGGGGGACAGGGTAGGAAATTCACCCCTCCACTTT. This chain uses TRBV5-1 with TRBJ1-6; 9 bases are shared with TRBD1. Trimming at V came to 0 bases and at J to 7 bases, leaving 5 bases not matched to a gene. Germline values: CDR1 SGHRS, CDR2 YFSETQ. CDR3 length: 16 residues.